Listed here are 6 T cell receptor beta chains from one sample, sequenced in a study of shared clonotypes between healthy human individuals. Profiled with immunoSEQ multiplex PCR; TCRdb holds only in-frame clones, not every one. The sample consists of millions of clones, about 94% of them appearing once. Naive CD8 cells lacked CD45RO, underwent positive selection for CCR7 and left out terminally differentiated effector memory CD45RA+ cells. The source material was naive CD8+ T cells sorted from blood. All receptors come from a man between 18 and 35 years old in good health.

This sequence joins TRBV6-5 and TRBJ1-4; 10 bases agree with TRBD1. Germline trimming cut 6 bases from V and 7 bases from J; bases unmatched to any gene: 8. Germline V gives CDR1 MNHEY, CDR2 SVGAGI. CDR3 length equals 15 residues. Here the CDR3 reads CASRSGTGVVEKLFF. CDR3 DNA sequence: TGTGCCAGCAGATCCGGGACAGGGGTGGTTGAAAAACTGTTTTTT.

As concerns this clone: Other DNA sequences in this specimen translate into the identical CDR3. The chain has TRBV2 and TRBJ2-7, with 7 nucleotides matching TRBD2. The CDR3 runs to 14 residues. The germline CDR1 and CDR2 sequences are SNHLY and FYNNEI. J gave up 2 bases and V 3 bases, and 4 bases lay outside the gene matches. The CDR3 is CASSEGGATYEQYF. CDR3 DNA sequence: TGTGCCAGCAGTGAGGGAGGGGCCACCTACGAGCAGTACTTC.

The chain combines TRBV19 with TRBJ1-5; 7 bases map to TRBD1. The germline gives CDR1 LNHDA, CDR2 SQIVND (reference sequence). With 4 bases clipped from V and 5 bases from J, the junction kept 8 bases outside the gene matches. The CDR3 is 15 amino acids. CDR3 in DNA: TGTGCCAGTAGTACCATGGACAGGAACGATCAGCCCCAGCATTTT. It encodes CASSTMDRNDQPQHF.

This chain links TRBV6-5 with TRBJ2-3, with TRBD2 matching 10 bases. V trimming: 6 bases; J trimming: 5 bases; junction bases outside the gene matches: 8. In germline, CDR1 is MNHEY, CDR2 SVGAGI. The CDR3 contains 15 residues. The CDR3 here is CASSPLAGIEDTQYF. For the CDR3, the DNA is TGTGCCAGCAGCCCACTAGCGGGGATTGAAGATACGCAGTATTTT.

This chain connects TRBV25-1 to TRBJ2-6, with D perhaps assigned TRBD1 or TRBD2 (5 bases each). The germline CDR1 and CDR2 sequences are MGHDK and SYGVNS. V lost 8 bases, J lost 1 base, and 12 bases lay in between. The CDR3 is 15 residues long. CDR3 sequence reads: CASATWGSGANVLTF. The CDR3 bases are TGTGCCAGCGCTACCTGGGGGTCTGGGGCCAACGTCCTGACTTTC.

The chain employs TRBV7-9 and TRBJ2-7; TRBD1 is a possible D gene (5 bases). The germline V gene encodes CDR1 SEHNR and CDR2 FQNEAQ (reference sequence). The CDR3 loop spans 16 amino acids. V lost 4 bases and J 1 base, leaving 17 bases between the germline ends. CDR3 coding DNA: TGTGCCAGCAGCTCGCAGGAAGGGGTAGTATCCTACGAGCAGTACTTC. The encoded protein is CASSSQEGVVSYEQYF.